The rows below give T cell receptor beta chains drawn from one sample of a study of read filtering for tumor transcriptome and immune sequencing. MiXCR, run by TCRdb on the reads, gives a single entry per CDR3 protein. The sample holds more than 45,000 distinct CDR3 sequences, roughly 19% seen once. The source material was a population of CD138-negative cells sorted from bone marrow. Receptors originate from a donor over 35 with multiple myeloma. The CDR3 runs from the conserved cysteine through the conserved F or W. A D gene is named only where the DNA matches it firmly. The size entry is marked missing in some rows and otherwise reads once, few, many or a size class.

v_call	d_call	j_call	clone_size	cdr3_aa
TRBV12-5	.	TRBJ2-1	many	CASGRGSENEQFF
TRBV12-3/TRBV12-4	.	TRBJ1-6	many	CASSLAGRINSPLHF
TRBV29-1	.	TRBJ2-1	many	CSVGQRLYNEQFF
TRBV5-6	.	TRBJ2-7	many	CASSLSRAYEQYF
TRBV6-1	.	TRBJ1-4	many	CASSRTPTNEKLFF
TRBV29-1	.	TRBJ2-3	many	CSVDLFGGMEDTQYF
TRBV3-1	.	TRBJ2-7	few	CASSQVGSSGYEQYF
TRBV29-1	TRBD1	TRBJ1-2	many	CSVVSGGAFGYTF
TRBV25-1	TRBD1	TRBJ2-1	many	CASLLPRAQGADNEQFF
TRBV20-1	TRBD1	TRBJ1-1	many	CSALGTGGHHFEAFF
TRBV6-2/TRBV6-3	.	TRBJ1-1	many	CASSYELGRDTEAFF
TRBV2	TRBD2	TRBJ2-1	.	CASSPRTSGSTNEQFF
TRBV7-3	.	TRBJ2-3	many	CASSATSPTGVLDTQYF
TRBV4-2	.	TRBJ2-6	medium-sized	CASSLGSGSGANVLTF
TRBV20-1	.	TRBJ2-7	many	CSAPRGNYEQYF
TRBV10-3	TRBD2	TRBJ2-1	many	CAITSGKGAQNEQFF
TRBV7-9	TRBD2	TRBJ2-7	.	CASSLGRAGGEQYF
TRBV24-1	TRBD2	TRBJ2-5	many	CATSDQLAGVETQYF
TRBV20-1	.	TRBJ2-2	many	CSARDRKGVDTGELFF
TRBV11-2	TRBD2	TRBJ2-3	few	CASSSLAGFTDTQYF
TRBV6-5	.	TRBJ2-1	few	CASSYGSGSPVNEQFF
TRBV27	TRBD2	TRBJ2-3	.	CASGSWTSGTDTQYF
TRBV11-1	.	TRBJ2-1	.	CASSTAGASPSYNEQFF
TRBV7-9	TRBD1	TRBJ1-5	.	CASSTGTGGGPQHF
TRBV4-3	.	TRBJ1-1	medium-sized	CASSQDRRGEAFF
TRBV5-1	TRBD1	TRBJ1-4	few	CASSSTTGQNEKLFF
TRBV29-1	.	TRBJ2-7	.	CSVAGRQGMAYEQYF
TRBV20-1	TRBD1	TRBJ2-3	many	CSARDGTGGLADTQYF
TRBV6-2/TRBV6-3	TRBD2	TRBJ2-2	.	CASSSPGLAGANTGELSF
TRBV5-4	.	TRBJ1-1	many	CASSLGGASGAFF
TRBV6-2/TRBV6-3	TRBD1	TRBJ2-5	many	CASSSGQGLETQYF
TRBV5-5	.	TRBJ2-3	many	CASSSGPTDTQYF
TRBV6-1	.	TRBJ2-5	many	CASKLYYLREGIETQYF
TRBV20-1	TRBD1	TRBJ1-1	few	CSASTQGNEAFF
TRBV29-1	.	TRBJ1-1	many	CSVVKGGKTEAFF
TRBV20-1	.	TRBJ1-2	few	CSARATGRLAVYGYTF
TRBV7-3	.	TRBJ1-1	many	CASSLTGSGTEAFF
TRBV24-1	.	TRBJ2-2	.	CATMGRTGNTGKLFF
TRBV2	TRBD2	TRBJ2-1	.	CASSPLAGGPNEQFF
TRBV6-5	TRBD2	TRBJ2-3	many	CASSYTLAGRDTQYF
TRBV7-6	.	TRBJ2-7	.	CASSELRGYEQYF
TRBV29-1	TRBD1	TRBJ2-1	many	CSSLSGTGLHEQFF
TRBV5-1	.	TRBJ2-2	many	CASSLGRTNTGELFF
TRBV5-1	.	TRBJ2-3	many	CASSLNLVGTGQDTQYF
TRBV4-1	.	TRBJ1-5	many	CASSRTSLFNQPQHF
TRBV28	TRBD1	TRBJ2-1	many	CASTKDRGGIYEQFF
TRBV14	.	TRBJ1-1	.	CASSLRGGRAFF
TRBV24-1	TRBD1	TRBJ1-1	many	CATRSGQGASFF
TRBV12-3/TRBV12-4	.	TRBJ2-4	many	CASSFAGTKNIQYF
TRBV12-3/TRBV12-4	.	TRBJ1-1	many	CASSPRIGNTEAFF